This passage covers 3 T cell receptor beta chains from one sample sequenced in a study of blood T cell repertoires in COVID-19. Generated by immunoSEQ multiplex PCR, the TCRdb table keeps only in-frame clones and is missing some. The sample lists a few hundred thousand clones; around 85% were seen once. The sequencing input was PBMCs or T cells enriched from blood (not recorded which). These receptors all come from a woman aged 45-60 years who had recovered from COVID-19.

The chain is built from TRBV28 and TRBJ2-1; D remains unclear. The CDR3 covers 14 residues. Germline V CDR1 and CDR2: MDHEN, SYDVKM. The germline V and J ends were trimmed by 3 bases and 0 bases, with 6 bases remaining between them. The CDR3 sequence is CASSLRNSYNEQFF. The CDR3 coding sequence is TGTGCCAGCAGTTTGAGGAACTCCTACAATGAGCAGTTCTTC.

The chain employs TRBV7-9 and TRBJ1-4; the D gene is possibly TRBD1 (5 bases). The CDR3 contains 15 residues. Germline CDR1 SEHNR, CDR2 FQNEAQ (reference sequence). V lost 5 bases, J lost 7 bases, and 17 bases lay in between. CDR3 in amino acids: CASSVPGGTSEKLFF. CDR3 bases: TGTGCCAGCAGCGTCCCCGGAGGGACTTCTGAAAAACTGTTTTTT. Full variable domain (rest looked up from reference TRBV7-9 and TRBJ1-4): DTGVSQNPRHKITKRGQNVTFRCDPISEHNRLYWYRQTLGQGPEFLTYFQNEAQLEKSRLLSDRFSAERPKGSFSTLEIQRTEQGDSAMYLCASSVPGGTSEKLFFGSGTQLSVL.

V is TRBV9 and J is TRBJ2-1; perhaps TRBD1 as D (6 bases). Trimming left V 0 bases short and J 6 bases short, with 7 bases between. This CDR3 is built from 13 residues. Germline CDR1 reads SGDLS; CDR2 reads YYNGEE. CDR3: CASSVGQANEQFF. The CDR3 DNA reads TGTGCCAGCAGCGTAGGACAGGCCAATGAGCAGTTCTTC. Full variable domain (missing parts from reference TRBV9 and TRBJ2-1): DSGVTQTPKHLITATGQRVTLRCSPRSGDLSVYWYQQSLDQGLQFLIQYYNGEERAKGNILERFSAQQFPDLHSELNLSSLELGDSALYFCASSVGQANEQFFGPGTRLTVL.